Listed below are T cell receptor beta chains from one sample, sequenced in a study of T cells in Graves' hyperthyroidism and ophthalmopathy. Each CDR3 protein gets one entry after TCRdb re-called the multiplex PCR reads with MiXCR. The repertoire holds under 400,000 distinct CDR3 sequences, with 13% to 15% as singletons. The sequenced sample was blood. These receptors were taken from a woman between 55 and 75 years old with Graves' ophthalmopathy. Both conserved end residues are part of each CDR3. The order of the fields is J gene, clone size, V gene, D gene, CDR3 DNA, CDR3 protein. D genes are given only for firm matches. For some rows the clone size is stated as once, few or many, or as a class when expanded; others skip it.

J gene: TRBJ2-2; clone size: few; V gene: TRBV4-1; D gene: TRBD2; CDR3 DNA: TGCGCCAGCAGCCGTCTACCTAGCGGGAGTTCCGGCGGGGAGCTGTTTTTT; CDR3 protein: CASSRLPSGSSGGELFF
J gene: TRBJ2-3; clone size: NA; V gene: TRBV4-1; D gene: TRBD1; CDR3 DNA: TGCGCCAGCAGCCAAGGAGACAGGGGCACAGATACGCAGTATTTT; CDR3 protein: CASSQGDRGTDTQYF
J gene: TRBJ2-7; clone size: many; V gene: TRBV28; D gene: NA; CDR3 DNA: TGTGCCAGCACCCCTATAATGGGACTCTCAAGCTCCTACGAGCAGTACTTC; CDR3 protein: CASTPIMGLSSSYEQYF
J gene: TRBJ2-5; clone size: many; V gene: TRBV2; D gene: NA; CDR3 DNA: TGTGCCAGCAGTGAGGAGGGGATGGCCCAAGAGACCCAGTACTTC; CDR3 protein: CASSEEGMAQETQYF
J gene: TRBJ2-1; clone size: few; V gene: TRBV19; D gene: TRBD2; CDR3 DNA: TGTGCCAGTAGCAATCTAGCGGGAGCATACAATGAGCAGTTCTTC; CDR3 protein: CASSNLAGAYNEQFF
J gene: TRBJ1-2; clone size: many; V gene: TRBV12-3/TRBV12-4; D gene: TRBD1; CDR3 DNA: TGTGCCAGCGGGGACAGGGGGCATGGCTACACCTTC; CDR3 protein: CASGDRGHGYTF
J gene: TRBJ2-2; clone size: few; V gene: TRBV29-1; D gene: NA; CDR3 DNA: TGCAGCGTTGGGGGGTTGGGGCCGAACACCGGGGAGCTGTTTTTT; CDR3 protein: CSVGGLGPNTGELFF
J gene: TRBJ2-7; clone size: many; V gene: TRBV5-1; D gene: NA; CDR3 DNA: TGCGCCAGCAGCTGGGATCAATACGAGCAGTACTTC; CDR3 protein: CASSWDQYEQYF
J gene: TRBJ1-1; clone size: few; V gene: TRBV19; D gene: NA; CDR3 DNA: TGTGCCAGTAGCTACCGGGGTCTAATGAACACTGAAGCTTTCTTT; CDR3 protein: CASSYRGLMNTEAFF
J gene: TRBJ1-1; clone size: many; V gene: TRBV7-2; D gene: NA; CDR3 DNA: TGTGCCAGCAGCTTATACAGAGGGGACACTGAAGCTTTCTTT; CDR3 protein: CASSLYRGDTEAFF
J gene: TRBJ2-7; clone size: few; V gene: TRBV5-8; D gene: TRBD2; CDR3 DNA: TGTGCCAGCAGCTTGGTGGGGAGGGAAGCCTACGAGCAGTACTTC; CDR3 protein: CASSLVGREAYEQYF
J gene: TRBJ2-3; clone size: many; V gene: TRBV5-1; D gene: TRBD2; CDR3 DNA: TGCGCCAGTCGAAGGGGGTCCGGGACTAGAGGCACAGATACGCAGTATTTT; CDR3 protein: CASRRGSGTRGTDTQYF
J gene: TRBJ2-3; clone size: few; V gene: TRBV3-1; D gene: TRBD2; CDR3 DNA: TGTGCCAGCAGCCAACCTGGGACTAGCGGGAGGGCCGGAAGGCAGTATTTT; CDR3 protein: CASSQPGTSGRAGRQYF
J gene: TRBJ1-5; clone size: NA; V gene: TRBV24-1; D gene: NA; CDR3 DNA: TGTGCCACCAGTGATTGGGGAGGCAATCAGCCCCAGCATTTT; CDR3 protein: CATSDWGGNQPQHF